The 24 T cell receptor beta chains below come from one sample, sequenced in a study of T cells after yellow fever vaccination. One entry per CDR3 protein results from TCRdb running MiXCR on the 5' RACE reads. The repertoire includes over 110,000 distinct CDR3 sequences, about 8% of them detected once, and around 0.73% sits in the top ten. This material consisted of CD4+ T cells sorted from PBMCs, taken 5 days after the yellow fever booster vaccination. Receptors were obtained from a man aged 25-45 years who received the YFV17D yellow fever vaccine.

The V call is TRBV20-1, the J call TRBJ2-1; TRBD2 agrees at 8 bases. The germline V gene has CDR1 DFQATT and CDR2 SNEGSKA (reference sequence). This CDR3 region has 15 residues. J lost 4 bases, V lost 0 bases, and 5 bases had no gene match. The CDR3 DNA reads as TGCAGTGCTAGAGATATCCTAGCGGGTTACAATGAGCAGTTCTTC. Translated, it gives CSARDILAGYNEQFF.

This clonotype occurred many times. V is TRBV4-3 and J is TRBJ2-7, with D maybe TRBD1 (6 bases). The ends were cut back, 0 bases at V and 2 bases at J, with 8 bases in the middle. This CDR3 has 14 amino acids. Germline V lookup: CDR1 LGHNA, CDR2 YSLEER. DNA of the CDR3: TGCGCCAGCAGCCAAGATGGGGGCCCCTACGAGCAGTACTTC. This translates into CASSQDGGPYEQYF.

This clonotype occurred many times. This rearrangement joins TRBV5-1 to TRBJ1-3; D not resolved. The length of the CDR3 is 14 residues. The V gene's germline CDR1 is SGHRS and CDR2 YFSETQ. Deletions cut 4 bases from V and 0 bases from J, with 8 bases between. CDR3 bases: TGCGCCAGCAGCGGTGACAACTCTGGAAACACCATATATTTT. Translating gives CASSGDNSGNTIYF.

The rearrangement joins TRBV9 to TRBJ1-1; TRBD1 agrees at 7 bases. There are 16 residues in the CDR3. Germline values: CDR1 SGDLS, CDR2 YYNGEE. Germline trimming cut 0 bases from V and 2 bases from J; bases unmatched to any gene: 7. In DNA form, the CDR3 reads TGTGCCAGCAGCGTAGGTTACAGGGGTCTTAACACTGAAGCTTTCTTT. Encoded protein: CASSVGYRGLNTEAFF.

In this sample, this clonotype turned up many times. The V gene is TRBV7-9, the J gene TRBJ1-5; D is possibly TRBD1 (5 bases). Germline values: CDR1 SEHNR, CDR2 FQNEAQ (reference sequence). The CDR3 consists of 13 residues. Between the trimmed V and J ends, which lost 6 bases and 7 bases, there was a span of 13 bases. The DNA for the CDR3 is TGTGCCAGCAGTCAGGCGGGGGTACAGCCCCAGCATTTT. Protein sequence: CASSQAGVQPQHF.

This clonotype was seen at least ten times. This chain joins TRBV6-2 or TRBV6-3 and TRBJ2-5; D unresolved. Deletions cut 2 bases from V and 1 base from J, with 5 bases between. CDR3 length: 13 amino acids. Germline CDR1 reads MNHEY; CDR2 reads SVGEGT. CDR3 residues: CASSYDSQETQYF. The DNA for the CDR3 is TGTGCCAGCAGTTACGATAGCCAAGAGACCCAGTACTTC.

This clonotype was seen ten or more times. V is TRBV7-2 and J is TRBJ2-7; D is possibly TRBD2 (5 bases). Germline-derived CDR1 and CDR2 are SGHTA and FQGNSA. V was clipped by 2 bases and J by 1 base, with 15 bases between them. The CDR3 sequence is 16 residues long. The CDR3 protein is CASSLMGADSSYEQYF. CDR3 in DNA: TGTGCCAGCAGCTTAATGGGAGCAGACTCATCCTACGAGCAGTACTTC.

This clonotype was counted between two and nine times. V gene TRBV3-1 combines with J gene TRBJ2-7; perhaps TRBD2 as D (5 bases). Trimming took 1 base from V and 2 from J, leaving 12 bases between them. The CDR3 contains 15 residues. Germline CDR1 LGHDT, CDR2 YNNKEL (reference sequence). CDR3 in DNA: TGTGCCAGCAGCCAAGCGACGAGGGTCCCCTACGAGCAGTACTTC. The encoded protein is CASSQATRVPYEQYF.

This clonotype has a count of ten or more. The rearrangement links TRBV5-6 to TRBJ2-1; TRBD2 aligns across 9 bases. Trimming at V came to 0 bases and at J to 9 bases, leaving 4 bases not matched to a gene. Germline CDR1 is SGHDT and CDR2 is YYEEEE. This CDR3 has 14 residues. CDR3 nucleotides: TGTGCCAGCAGCTTGGCACTAGCGGGCGGTGAGCAGTTCTTC. Protein product: CASSLALAGGEQFF.

This clonotype appeared many times. V gene TRBV20-1 combines with J gene TRBJ2-2, with no clear D. Trimming shortened V by 5 bases and J by 2 bases, and 6 bases separated the two germline ends. CDR3 length: 12 residues. The germline CDR1 and CDR2 sequences are DFQATT and SNEGSKA (reference sequence). CDR3 in amino acids: CSAQENTGELFF. The CDR3 bases are TGCAGTGCTCAGGAAAACACCGGGGAGCTGTTTTTT.

Points on this clonotype: A much larger clonotype is one base distant, so this may be a read error. V is TRBV20-1 and J is TRBJ2-7; possible D gene TRBD1, 5 bases. V gave up 7 bases and J gave up 0 bases, with 16 bases separating them. This CDR3 has 14 amino acids. Germline CDR1 reads DFQATT; CDR2 reads SNEGSKA (reference sequence). This CDR3 reads CSGPYRINSYEQYF. CDR3 nucleotide sequence: TGCAGTGGCCCCTACAGGATTAACTCCTACGAGCAGTACTTC.

This clonotype was recorded at least ten times. V is TRBV20-1 and J is TRBJ2-1; 8 bases are shared with TRBD2. The CDR3 covers 14 residues. Trimming removed 2 bases from V and 12 bases from J; junction bases left unmatched: 12. Germline loops: CDR1 DFQATT, CDR2 SNEGSKA (reference sequence). The CDR3 bases are TGCAGTGCTAGACCCCCCAGCGGGAGTAGAGGGCAGTTCTTC. Its translation is CSARPPSGSRGQFF.

This clonotype was recorded many times. At one of its ends the junction is not consistent with the germline gene, which may arise from a read error. The chain uses TRBV6-2 or TRBV6-3 and TRBJ2-1; 14 positions agree with TRBD2. This CDR3 spans 13 amino acids. Per the germline V gene, CDR1 is MNHEY and CDR2 is SVGEGT. As DNA, the CDR3 is TGTGCCAGCAGTCTTGGACTAGCGGGAGGTAAAAACTTC. Its translation: CASSLGLAGGKNF.

This clonotype has ten or more counts. The CDR3 sequence is CASSPWVASGSSNNEQFF. In DNA form, the CDR3 reads TGTGCCAGCAGCCCGTGGGTGGCGAGCGGGAGTAGCAACAATGAGCAGTTCTTC. The chain carries TRBV11-1 and TRBJ2-1, with 8 bases that match TRBD2. Germline lookup yields CDR1 SGHAT and CDR2 FQDESV (reference sequence). CDR3 size: 18 residues. J gave up 5 bases and V 5 bases, and 17 bases lay outside the gene matches.

This clonotype was detected ten times or more. This chain joins TRBV7-2 and TRBJ1-2; tentatively, D is TRBD1 (5 bases). CDR1 is SGHTA, CDR2 FQGNSA, per germline. Trimming stripped 5 bases from V and 0 bases from J, with 16 bases between. The length of the CDR3 is 16 residues. The CDR3, as DNA: TGTGCCAGCAGCGCTCGTCCAGGGATAGCTAACTATGGCTACACCTTC. It yields the protein CASSARPGIANYGYTF. Supplemented by reference TRBV7-2 and TRBJ1-2, the full variable domain reads GAGVSQSPSNKVTEKGKDVELRCDPISGHTALYWYRQSLGQGLEFLIYFQGNSAPDKSGLPSDRFSAERTGGSVSTLTIQRTQQEDSAVYLCASSARPGIANYGYTFGSGTRLTVV.

Ten or more counts support this clonotype. The genes are TRBV30 and TRBJ2-3, with D perhaps matching TRBD2 (5 bases). Between the trimmed V and J ends, which lost 4 bases and 6 bases, there was a span of 11 bases. This CDR3 region has 12 residues. Germline V gene lookup returns CDR1 GTSNPN and CDR2 SVGIG (reference sequence). The CDR3 reads CAWKRSSDTQYF. The DNA of the CDR3 is TGTGCCTGGAAGCGGAGTTCCGATACGCAGTATTTT.

As regards this clonotype: It may be a read error: a sequence one base away is much more abundant. The rearrangement uses TRBV9 and TRBJ2-3; D gene unclear. The germline gives CDR1 SGDLS, CDR2 YYNGEE. V lost 3 bases to trimming and J lost 0 bases, with 8 bases between them. The CDR3 totals 14 residues. DNA for the CDR3: TGTGCCAGCAGCGCAGCATCTAGCACAGATACGCAGTATTTT. Translation: CASSAASSTDTQYF.

This clonotype was picked up many times. This chain joins TRBV14 and TRBJ2-7, with D perhaps assigned TRBD1 or TRBD2 (5 bases each). The CDR3 has 15 amino acids. The germline V gene has CDR1 SGHDN and CDR2 FVKESK. V was pared by 3 bases and J by 2 bases, with 14 bases between. CDR3 loop: CASSQDRDGTYEQYF. Here the CDR3 DNA reads TGTGCCAGCAGCCAGGACCGGGACGGGACCTACGAGCAGTACTTC.

Only a few counts were recorded for this clonotype. This chain connects TRBV5-8 to TRBJ2-7; D uncertain. CDR1 is SGHTS and CDR2 is YDEGEE in the germline V gene. The CDR3 contains 13 residues. Trimming stripped 0 bases from V and 6 bases from J, with 10 bases between. The CDR3, as DNA: TGTGCCAGCAGCTTGGGGCTAGGCTCCGAGCAGTACTTC. It yields the protein CASSLGLGSEQYF.

This clonotype was detected many times. The rearrangement links TRBV6-2 or TRBV6-3 to TRBJ2-7; D is possibly TRBD1 (5 bases). Germline V gives CDR1 MNHEY, CDR2 SVGEGT. CDR3 length equals 14 residues. The germline V and J ends were trimmed by 4 bases and 6 bases, with 16 bases remaining between them. CDR3 sequence: CASSFQFQGSEQYF. CDR3 in DNA: TGTGCCAGCAGTTTTCAATTCCAGGGTAGCGAGCAGTACTTC.

In this sample, this clonotype turned up many times. An end of the junction does not agree with germline; a read error may underlie this. The chain carries TRBV5-1 and TRBJ2-5; maybe TRBD2 (5 bases). This CDR3 has 14 residues. Germline assignment: CDR1 SGHRS and CDR2 YFSETQ. The CDR3 region is CASSLSGGLETQYF. In nucleotides, the CDR3 is TGTGCCAGCAGCTTATCAGGAGGCTTAGAGACCCAGTACTTC.

The rearrangement joins TRBV3-1 to TRBJ2-7; D ambiguous. In germline, CDR1 is LGHDT, CDR2 YNNKEL (reference sequence). V was shortened by 0 bases and J by 7 bases, with 10 bases between the two germline ends. CDR3 size: 13 residues. The CDR3 loop is CASSQDYLVEQYF. Written as DNA, the CDR3 is TGTGCCAGCAGCCAAGATTATTTGGTGGAGCAGTACTTC.

This clonotype was seen a handful of times. The chain carries TRBV7-2 and TRBJ1-1; D gene uncertain. The CDR3 has 15 residues. Looked up from germline, CDR1 is SGHTA and CDR2 is FQGNSA. The V and J ends lost 3 bases and 0 bases respectively, with 11 bases between them. Here the CDR3 DNA reads TGTGCCAGCAGCTTCCGGGCCCCATTGAACACTGAAGCTTTCTTT. Encoded protein: CASSFRAPLNTEAFF.

This clonotype was detected ten times or more. The genes are TRBV20-1 and TRBJ1-2; a possible D gene is TRBD1 (6 bases). The CDR3 has 13 residues. Germline assignment: CDR1 DFQATT and CDR2 SNEGSKA (reference sequence). The V gene lost 2 bases and the J gene lost 8 bases, with 15 bases spanning the gap. The CDR3 sequence: CSARPTTGMGYTF. The CDR3 coding sequence is TGCAGTGCTAGACCTACTACAGGGATGGGCTACACCTTC.